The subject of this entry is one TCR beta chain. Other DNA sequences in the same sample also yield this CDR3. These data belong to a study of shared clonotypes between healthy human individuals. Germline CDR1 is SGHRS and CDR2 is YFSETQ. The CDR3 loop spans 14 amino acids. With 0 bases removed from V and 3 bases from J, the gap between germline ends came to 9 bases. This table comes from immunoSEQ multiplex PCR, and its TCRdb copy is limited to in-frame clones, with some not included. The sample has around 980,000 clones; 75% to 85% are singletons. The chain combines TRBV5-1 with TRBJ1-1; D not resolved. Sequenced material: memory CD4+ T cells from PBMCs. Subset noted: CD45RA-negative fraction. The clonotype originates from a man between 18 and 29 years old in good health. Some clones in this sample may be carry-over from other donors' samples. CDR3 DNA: TGCGCCAGCAGCTTGGTCCCGGGAGACACTGAAGCTTTCTTT. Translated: CASSLVPGDTEAFF.